This T cell receptor beta chain was documented in a study of technical replicates of blood from several donors. Trimming took off 1 base at V and 9 bases at J, with 13 bases between the two ends. CDR3 size: 14 residues. Germline CDR1 is MGHRA and CDR2 is YSYEKL. Data came from immunoSEQ multiplex PCR; TCRdb stores just in-frame clones and leaves some out. The sample lists about 98,000 clones; around 95% were seen once. The sequenced sample consisted of T cells isolated from PBMCs. This TCR came from a human donor in good health. This chain connects TRBV4-1 to TRBJ2-1, with a possible D match to TRBD2 (7 bases). DNA of the CDR3: TGCGCCAGCAGCCAAGTTGGGGGCGGGGGTGAGCAGTTCTTC. Protein sequence: CASSQVGGGGEQFF.